These T cell receptor beta chains were read from a single sample in a study of T cell responses to AZD1222 COVID-19 vaccine. Measured with immunoSEQ multiplex PCR; TCRdb has only the in-frame clones, and not every one. Here the sample spans approximately 190,000 clones, approximately 90% being singletons. The input for sequencing was peripheral blood, taken on day 0 of AZD1222 vaccination. The receptors here all came from an adult in good health. Both conserved end residues are part of each CDR3. D genes are given only for firm matches. Size values are once, few and many counts, or a class for expanded clones, and some rows have none.

D | J | size | V | CDR3 | DNA
NA | TRBJ1-1 | NA | TRBV11-3 | CASSLERKGRMNTEAFF | TGTGCCAGCAGCTTAGAACGTAAGGGTCGAATGAACACTGAAGCTTTCTTT
TRBD1 | TRBJ1-1 | NA | TRBV15 | CATSPRTGGDTEAFF | TGTGCCACCAGCCCCCGGACAGGGGGGGACACTGAAGCTTTCTTT
NA | TRBJ2-1 | NA | TRBV12-5 | CASGLSRDANEQFF | TGTGCTAGTGGTTTGTCCAGGGACGCGAATGAGCAGTTCTTC
NA | TRBJ1-1 | NA | TRBV5-1 | CASSLNQDTEAFF | TGCGCCAGCAGCTTGAACCAGGACACTGAAGCTTTCTTT
TRBD1 | TRBJ2-3 | NA | TRBV27 | CASSWTGADTQYF | TGTGCCAGCAGTTGGACAGGGGCAGATACGCAGTATTTT
NA | TRBJ1-3 | NA | TRBV28 | CASTRPPDTIYF | TGTGCCAGCACCCGCCCCCCGGACACCATATATTTT
TRBD1 | TRBJ1-5 | NA | TRBV2 | CATRDRDFGQPQHF | TGTGCCACCCGGGACAGGGACTTTGGTCAGCCCCAGCATTTT
NA | TRBJ1-4 | NA | TRBV27 | CASSGLGRNNEKLFF | TGTGCCAGCAGTGGACTGGGACGGAATAATGAAAAACTGTTTTTT
NA | TRBJ1-4 | NA | TRBV18 | CASSQLENEKLFF | TGTGCCAGCTCACAACTAGAAAATGAAAAACTGTTTTTT
TRBD2 | TRBJ2-7 | once | TRBV27 | CASSLGGTGYEQYF | TGTGCCAGCAGTTTGGGAGGGACCGGTTACGAGCAGTACTTC
NA | TRBJ2-7 | NA | TRBV12-3/TRBV12-4 | CASSLILSYEQYF | TGTGCCAGCAGTTTAATCTTGTCCTACGAGCAGTACTTC
NA | TRBJ2-7 | NA | TRBV9 | CASSVGDWTYEQYF | TGTGCCAGCAGCGTAGGGGACTGGACCTACGAGCAGTACTTC
NA | TRBJ2-3 | NA | TRBV6-6 | CASSYLGTTGTDTQYF | TGTGCCAGCAGTTACTTGGGGACAACCGGCACAGATACGCAGTATTTT
NA | TRBJ2-7 | NA | TRBV19 | CASSIDSQSSYEQYF | TGTGCCAGTAGTATCGACAGCCAGAGCTCCTACGAGCAGTACTTC
NA | TRBJ2-7 | once | TRBV5-1 | CASSYAWDNSYEQYF | TGCGCCAGCAGCTACGCGTGGGACAACTCCTACGAGCAGTACTTC
TRBD2 | TRBJ2-7 | NA | TRBV7-3 | CASSLREREGNEQYF | TGTGCCAGCAGCTTAAGAGAGCGGGAGGGCAACGAGCAGTACTTC
NA | TRBJ2-1 | NA | TRBV7-3 | CASSLTLTRIGDEQFF | TGTGCCAGCAGCTTAACGTTGACTAGGATCGGCGATGAGCAGTTCTTC
NA | TRBJ2-3 | NA | TRBV7-9 | CASSPPMLGAFTDTQYF | TGTGCCAGCAGCCCTCCCATGCTCGGGGCTTTCACAGATACGCAGTATTTT
NA | TRBJ1-1 | NA | TRBV27 | CASSRTSSVSMNTEAFF | TGTGCCAGCAGTCGGACGTCTTCGGTGAGCATGAACACTGAAGCTTTCTTT
TRBD1 | TRBJ1-2 | NA | TRBV10-1 | CASSAGTGSLGYTF | TGCGCCAGCAGTGCCGGGACAGGGTCTTTAGGCTACACCTTC
TRBD1 | TRBJ1-3 | NA | TRBV5-6 | CASSYAHWDSSGNTIYF | TGTGCCAGCAGCTACGCGCATTGGGACAGCTCTGGAAACACCATATATTTT
NA | TRBJ2-7 | NA | TRBV7-8 | CASSLGRATGSYEQYF | TGTGCCAGCAGCTTAGGTCGCGCCACAGGGTCCTACGAGCAGTACTTC
NA | TRBJ2-2 | NA | TRBV10-3 | CAISTTLAEGTGELFF | TGTGCCATCAGTACAACCCTAGCAGAGGGTACCGGGGAGCTGTTTTTT
NA | TRBJ2-5 | NA | TRBV4-1 | CASSHEPGQIQETQYF | TGCGCCAGCAGCCACGAGCCGGGACAAATCCAAGAGACCCAGTACTTC
NA | TRBJ1-4 | NA | TRBV5-1 | CASSPDGGTGEKLFF | TGCGCCAGCAGCCCCGATGGAGGGACTGGTGAAAAACTGTTTTTT
TRBD1 | TRBJ2-7 | once | TRBV27 | CASSSETGHEQYF | TGTGCCAGCAGTTCGGAGACAGGGCACGAGCAGTACTTC
NA | TRBJ2-2 | NA | TRBV5-1 | CASSSRTAETGELFF | TGCGCCAGCAGCTCCAGGACGGCAGAAACCGGGGAGCTGTTTTTT
NA | TRBJ2-1 | NA | TRBV7-9 | CASSSQGGETYVNEQFF | TGTGCCAGCAGCTCCCAGGGGGGGGAGACGTACGTGAATGAGCAGTTCTTC
TRBD1 | TRBJ2-5 | once | TRBV12-5 | CASGLVHFGEGTGYRETQYF | TGTGCTAGTGGTTTGGTACATTTCGGTGAGGGGACAGGGTATCGAGAGACCCAGTACTTC
NA | TRBJ2-2 | NA | TRBV5-5 | CASSLEDSYTGELFF | TGTGCCAGCAGCCTTGAGGACAGTTACACCGGGGAGCTGTTTTTT
NA | TRBJ1-3 | many | TRBV2 | CASISSPNRKGNTIYF | TGTGCCAGCATATCTTCTCCCAACCGTAAGGGAAACACCATATATTTT
NA | TRBJ2-7 | NA | TRBV7-9 | CASSLAGSTRGSYEQYF | TGTGCCAGCAGCTTAGCAGGGTCTACCAGGGGCTCCTACGAGCAGTACTTC
TRBD1 | TRBJ2-1 | few | TRBV6-5 | CASRKTGSSYNEQFF | TGTGCCAGCAGAAAGACAGGGAGCTCCTACAATGAGCAGTTCTTC
NA | TRBJ2-3 | NA | TRBV19 | CASSMWVFGRLLISGGDTQYF | TGTGCCAGTAGTATGTGGGTCTTTGGCAGACTCCTCATTTCAGGTGGGGATACGCAGTATTTT
NA | TRBJ1-1 | NA | TRBV9 | CASSVGWGTEAFF | TGTGCCAGCAGCGTAGGGTGGGGGACTGAAGCTTTCTTT
TRBD1 | TRBJ1-5 | NA | TRBV6-2/TRBV6-3 | CASSYGTVQPQHF | TGTGCCAGCAGTTACGGGACAGTTCAGCCCCAGCATTTT
NA | TRBJ1-4 | NA | TRBV20-1 | CSASTQMNEKLFF | TGCAGTGCTAGTACGCAGATGAATGAAAAACTGTTTTTT
NA | TRBJ1-4 | once | TRBV15 | CATSKTGGTGEKLFF | TGTGCCACCAGCAAGACCGGGGGGACGGGTGAAAAACTGTTTTTT
NA | TRBJ1-4 | NA | TRBV28 | CASSLGGKLFF | TGTGCCAGCAGCTTGGGGGGAAAACTGTTTTTT
TRBD1 | TRBJ1-1 | NA | TRBV12-3/TRBV12-4 | CASSVPGGTEAFF | TGTGCCAGCAGTGTCCCAGGGGGCACTGAAGCTTTCTTT
NA | TRBJ2-4 | NA | TRBV28 | CASSSRPNIQYF | TGTGCCAGCAGTTCCCGCCCAAACATTCAGTACTTC
TRBD1 | TRBJ1-1 | NA | TRBV19 | CASSPDYGQANF | TGTGCCAGTAGTCCAGATTATGGACAGGCCAACTTT
NA | TRBJ1-5 | NA | TRBV2 | CASSNYVQPQHF | TGTGCCAGCAGTAATTACGTTCAGCCCCAGCATTTT
NA | TRBJ2-2 | NA | TRBV7-3 | CASSPFQGSGELFF | TGTGCCAGCAGCCCCTTTCAGGGGTCCGGGGAGCTGTTTTTT
NA | TRBJ2-2 | NA | TRBV19 | CASSWAGVNGELFF | TGTGCCAGTAGTTGGGCAGGGGTTAACGGGGAGCTGTTTTTT
NA | TRBJ1-2 | NA | TRBV5-6 | CASSRRQAGYTF | TGTGCCAGCAGTCGGCGACAGGCGGGCTACACCTTC
NA | TRBJ1-6 | NA | TRBV3-1/TRBV3-2 | CASSQGWEGRNNSPLHF | TGTGCCAGCAGCCAAGGGTGGGAGGGACGGAATAATTCACCCCTCCACTTT
NA | TRBJ1-3 | NA | TRBV10-3 | CAISEQGGGNTIYF | TGTGCCATCAGTGAACAGGGCGGTGGAAACACCATATATTTT
TRBD1 | TRBJ2-7 | NA | TRBV11-1 | CASSLGDRAKYF | TGTGCCAGCAGCTTAGGGGACAGGGCCAAGTACTTC
NA | TRBJ2-7 | NA | TRBV6-5 | CASSMGVLFEQYF | TGTGCCAGCAGTATGGGGGTCCTTTTCGAGCAGTACTTC
NA | TRBJ2-1 | NA | TRBV5-1 | CASSLVLSGNNEQFF | TGCGCCAGCAGCTTGGTTCTTTCGGGAAACAATGAGCAGTTCTTC
NA | TRBJ1-2 | NA | TRBV10-3 | CAISEPASKSYGYTF | TGTGCCATCAGTGAGCCCGCCTCCAAATCATATGGCTACACCTTC
TRBD2 | TRBJ2-7 | once | TRBV6-2/TRBV6-3 | CASSYSRTSAKEQYF | TGTGCCAGCAGTTACTCGAGGACTAGCGCAAAAGAGCAGTACTTC
NA | TRBJ2-3 | NA | TRBV6-5 | CASSYSYGKDTQYF | TGTGCCAGCAGTTACTCGTACGGCAAAGATACGCAGTATTTT
NA | TRBJ2-6 | NA | TRBV19 | CASSAQGYGANVLTF | TGTGCCAGTAGTGCCCAGGGTTACGGGGCCAACGTCCTGACTTTC
NA | TRBJ2-2 | few | TRBV11-1 | CASSWDKLSNTGELFF | TGTGCCAGCAGCTGGGACAAGCTTTCGAACACCGGGGAGCTGTTTTTT
TRBD1 | TRBJ2-7 | NA | TRBV27 | CASSLSFGTGVHEQYF | TGTGCCAGCAGTTTATCGTTCGGGACAGGGGTCCACGAGCAGTACTTC
TRBD1 | TRBJ1-2 | once | TRBV28 | CASSLPKGGQGVAGYGYTF | TGTGCCAGCAGTTTGCCCAAGGGCGGACAGGGGGTGGCAGGCTATGGCTACACCTTC
NA | TRBJ1-1 | NA | TRBV7-3 | CASSSKPSEEAFF | TGTGCCAGCAGCTCGAAACCCTCGGAGGAAGCTTTCTTT
NA | TRBJ1-6 | NA | TRBV19 | CASSILGNSPLHF | TGTGCCAGTAGTATACTTGGGAATTCACCCCTCCACTTT